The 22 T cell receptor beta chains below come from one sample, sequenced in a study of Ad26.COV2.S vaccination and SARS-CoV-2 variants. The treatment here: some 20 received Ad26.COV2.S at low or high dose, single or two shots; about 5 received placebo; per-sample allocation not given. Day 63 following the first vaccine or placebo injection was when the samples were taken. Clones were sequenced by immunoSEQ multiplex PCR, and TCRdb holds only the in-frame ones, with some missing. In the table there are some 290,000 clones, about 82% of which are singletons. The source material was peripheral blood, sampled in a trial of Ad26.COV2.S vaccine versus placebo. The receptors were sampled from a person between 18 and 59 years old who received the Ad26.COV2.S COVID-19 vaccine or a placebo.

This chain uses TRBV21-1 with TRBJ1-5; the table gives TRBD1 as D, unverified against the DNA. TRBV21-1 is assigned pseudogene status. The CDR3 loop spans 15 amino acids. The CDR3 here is CASSGGDRPSLPQHF. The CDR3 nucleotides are TGTGCCAGCAGCGGGGGGGACAGGCCGTCATTGCCCCAGCATTTT.

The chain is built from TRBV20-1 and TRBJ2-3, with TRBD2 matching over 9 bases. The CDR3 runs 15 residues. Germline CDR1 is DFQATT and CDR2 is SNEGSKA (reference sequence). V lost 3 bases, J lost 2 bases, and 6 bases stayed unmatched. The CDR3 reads CSASDASGATDTQYF. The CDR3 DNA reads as TGCAGTGCTAGTGATGCTAGCGGGGCCACAGATACGCAGTATTTT.

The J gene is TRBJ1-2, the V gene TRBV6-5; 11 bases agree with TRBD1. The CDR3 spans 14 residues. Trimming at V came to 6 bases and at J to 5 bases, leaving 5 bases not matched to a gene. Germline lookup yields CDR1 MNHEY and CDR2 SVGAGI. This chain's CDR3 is CASRGQGVVYGYTF. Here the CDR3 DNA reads TGTGCCAGCAGGGGACAGGGGGTGGTATATGGCTACACCTTC.

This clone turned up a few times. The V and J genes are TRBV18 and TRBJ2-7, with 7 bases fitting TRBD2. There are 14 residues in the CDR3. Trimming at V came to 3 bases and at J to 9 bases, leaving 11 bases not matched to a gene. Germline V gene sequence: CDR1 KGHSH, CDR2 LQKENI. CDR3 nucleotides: TGTGCCAGCTCACCCGGGATTCCCCGGGGGGTGCAGTACTTC. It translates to CASSPGIPRGVQYF.

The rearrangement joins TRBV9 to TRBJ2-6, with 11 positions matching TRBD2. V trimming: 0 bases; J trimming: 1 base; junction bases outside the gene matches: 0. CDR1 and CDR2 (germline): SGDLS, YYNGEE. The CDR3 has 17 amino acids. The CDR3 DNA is TGTGCCAGCAGCGTAGGACTAGCGGGGTCTGGGGCCAACGTCCTGACTTTC. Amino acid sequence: CASSVGLAGSGANVLTF.

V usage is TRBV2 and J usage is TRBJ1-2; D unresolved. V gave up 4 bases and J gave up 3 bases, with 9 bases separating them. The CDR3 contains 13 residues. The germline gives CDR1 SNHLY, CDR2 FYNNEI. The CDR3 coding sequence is TGTGCCAGCAGTGTTCAGGTGGACTATGGCTACACCTTC. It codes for CASSVQVDYGYTF.

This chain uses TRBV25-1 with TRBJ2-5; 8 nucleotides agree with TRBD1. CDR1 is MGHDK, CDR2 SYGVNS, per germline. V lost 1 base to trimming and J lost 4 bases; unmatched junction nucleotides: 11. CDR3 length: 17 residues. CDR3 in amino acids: CASSEFPGQGLGETQYF. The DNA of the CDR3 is TGTGCCAGCAGTGAATTTCCAGGACAGGGTTTGGGAGAGACCCAGTACTTC.

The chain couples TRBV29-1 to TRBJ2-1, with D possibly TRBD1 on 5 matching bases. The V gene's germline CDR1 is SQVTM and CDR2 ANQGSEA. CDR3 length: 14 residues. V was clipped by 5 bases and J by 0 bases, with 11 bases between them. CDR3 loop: CSVPRQNSYNEQFF. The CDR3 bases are TGCAGCGTTCCGAGACAGAACTCCTACAATGAGCAGTTCTTC.

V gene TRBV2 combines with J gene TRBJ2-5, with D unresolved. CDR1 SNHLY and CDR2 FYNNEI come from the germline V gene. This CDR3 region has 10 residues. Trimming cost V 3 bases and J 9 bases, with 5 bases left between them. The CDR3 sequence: CASSEVPQYF. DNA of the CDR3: TGTGCCAGCAGTGAGGTCCCCCAGTACTTC.

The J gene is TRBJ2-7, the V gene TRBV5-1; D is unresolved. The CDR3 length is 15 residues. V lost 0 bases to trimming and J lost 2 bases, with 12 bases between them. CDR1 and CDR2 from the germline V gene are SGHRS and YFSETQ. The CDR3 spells CASSLEGRGPYEQYF. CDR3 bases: TGCGCCAGCAGCTTGGAAGGACGTGGCCCCTACGAGCAGTACTTC.

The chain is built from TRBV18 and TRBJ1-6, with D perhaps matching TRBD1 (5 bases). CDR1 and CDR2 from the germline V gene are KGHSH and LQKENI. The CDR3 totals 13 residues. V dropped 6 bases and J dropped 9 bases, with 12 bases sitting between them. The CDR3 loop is CASSPGFSSPLHF. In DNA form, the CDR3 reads TGTGCCAGCTCTCCAGGGTTTTCTTCACCCCTCCACTTT.

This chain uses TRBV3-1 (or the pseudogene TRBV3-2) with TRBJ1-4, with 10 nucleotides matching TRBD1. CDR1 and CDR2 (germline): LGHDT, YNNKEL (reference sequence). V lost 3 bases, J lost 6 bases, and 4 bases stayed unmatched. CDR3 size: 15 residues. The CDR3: CASSQRTGGYEKLFF. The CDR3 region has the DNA TGTGCCAGCAGCCAGAGGACAGGGGGTTATGAAAAACTGTTTTTT.

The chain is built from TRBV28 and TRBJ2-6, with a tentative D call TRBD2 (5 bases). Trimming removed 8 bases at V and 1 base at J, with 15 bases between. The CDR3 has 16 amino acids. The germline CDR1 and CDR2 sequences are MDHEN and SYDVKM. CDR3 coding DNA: TGTGCCAGCGCCCGGGGTCCAACGTCTGGGGCCAACGTCCTGACTTTC. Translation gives CASARGPTSGANVLTF. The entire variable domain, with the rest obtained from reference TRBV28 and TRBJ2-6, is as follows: DVKVTQSSRYLVKRTGEKVFLECVQDMDHENMFWYRQDPGLGLRLIYFSYDVKMKEKGDIPEGYSVSREKKERFSLILESASTNQTSMYLCASARGPTSGANVLTFGAGSRLTVL.

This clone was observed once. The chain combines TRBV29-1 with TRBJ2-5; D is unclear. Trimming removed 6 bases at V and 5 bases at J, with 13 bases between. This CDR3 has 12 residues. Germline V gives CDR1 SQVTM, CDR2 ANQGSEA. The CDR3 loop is CSVAKSRETQYF. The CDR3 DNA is TGCAGCGTCGCAAAGAGCAGGGAGACCCAGTACTTC.

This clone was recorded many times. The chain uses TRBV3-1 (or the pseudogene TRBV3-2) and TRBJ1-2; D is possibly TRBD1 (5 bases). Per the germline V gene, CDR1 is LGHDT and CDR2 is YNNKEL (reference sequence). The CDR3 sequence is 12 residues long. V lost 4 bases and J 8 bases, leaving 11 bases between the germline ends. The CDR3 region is CASSLGPRGYTF. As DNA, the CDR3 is TGTGCCAGCAGCCTGGGACCGCGGGGCTACACCTTC.

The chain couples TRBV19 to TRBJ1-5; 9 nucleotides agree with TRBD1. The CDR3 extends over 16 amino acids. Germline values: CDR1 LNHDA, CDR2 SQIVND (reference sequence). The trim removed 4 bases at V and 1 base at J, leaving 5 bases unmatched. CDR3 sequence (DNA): TGTGCCAGTAGTAAGGACAGGGGATTCAGCAATCAGCCCCAGCATTTT. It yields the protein CASSKDRGFSNQPQHF.

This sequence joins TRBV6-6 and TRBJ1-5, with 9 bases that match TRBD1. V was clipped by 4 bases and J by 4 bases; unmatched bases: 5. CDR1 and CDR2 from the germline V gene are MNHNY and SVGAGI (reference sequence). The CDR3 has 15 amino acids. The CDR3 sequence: CASSSGQGNNQPQHF. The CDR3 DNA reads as TGTGCCAGCAGTTCGGGACAGGGCAATAATCAGCCCCAGCATTTT.

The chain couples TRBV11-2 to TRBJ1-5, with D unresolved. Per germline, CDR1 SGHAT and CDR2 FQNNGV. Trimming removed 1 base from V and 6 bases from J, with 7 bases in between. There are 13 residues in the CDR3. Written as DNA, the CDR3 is TGTGCCAGCAGCTTAGTGGGGAGTCAGCCCCAGCATTTT. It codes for CASSLVGSQPQHF. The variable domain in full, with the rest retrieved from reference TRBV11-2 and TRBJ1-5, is EAGVAQSPRYKIIEKRQSVAFWCNPISGHATLYWYQQILGQGPKLLIQFQNNGVVDDSQLPKDRFSAERLKGVDSTLKIQPAKLEDSAVYLCASSLVGSQPQHFGDGTRLSIL.

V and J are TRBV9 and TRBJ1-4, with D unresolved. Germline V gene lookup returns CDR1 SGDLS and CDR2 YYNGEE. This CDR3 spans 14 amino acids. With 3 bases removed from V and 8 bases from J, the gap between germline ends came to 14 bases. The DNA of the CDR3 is TGTGCCAGCAGCGCCCATCTAATAGGCGAAAAACTGTTTTTT. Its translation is CASSAHLIGEKLFF.

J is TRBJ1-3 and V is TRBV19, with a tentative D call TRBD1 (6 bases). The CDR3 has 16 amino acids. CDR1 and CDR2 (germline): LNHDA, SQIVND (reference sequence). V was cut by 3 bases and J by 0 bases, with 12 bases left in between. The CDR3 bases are TGTGCCAGTAGTATGAACGGACAGACCTCTGGAAACACCATATATTTT. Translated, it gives CASSMNGQTSGNTIYF.

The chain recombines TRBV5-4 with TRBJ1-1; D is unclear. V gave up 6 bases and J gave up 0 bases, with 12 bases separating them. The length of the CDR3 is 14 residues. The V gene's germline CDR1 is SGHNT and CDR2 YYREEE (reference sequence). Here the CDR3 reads CASTREVLNTEAFF. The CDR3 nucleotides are TGTGCCAGCACCCGGGAGGTTCTGAACACTGAAGCTTTCTTT.

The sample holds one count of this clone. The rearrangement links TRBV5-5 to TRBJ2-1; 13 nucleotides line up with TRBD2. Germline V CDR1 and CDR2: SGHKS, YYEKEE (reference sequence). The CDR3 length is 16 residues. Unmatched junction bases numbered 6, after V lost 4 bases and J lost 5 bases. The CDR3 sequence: CASSKTSGGLDNEQFF. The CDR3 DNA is TGTGCCAGCAGCAAGACTAGCGGGGGGTTAGACAATGAGCAGTTCTTC.